This section outlines one T cell receptor (beta chain) sequence together with its context. This clonotype was detected many times. The clone's antigen remains unknown. No quality values exist for individual bases; no much larger clone is one base distant. From the cysteine through the phenylalanine, the CDR3 covers 16 amino acids. Left in the record is the CDR3 DNA by itself, 48 bases read in frame from the first base. The trim is 0 bases for V and 0 bases for J, with a gap of 6 bases between the germline ends. CDR1 and CDR2 are drawn from the germline V gene (reference sequence): SEHNR, FQNEAQ. Libraries were constructed by PCR. TCRdb names Illumina HiSeq 2500 as the instrument used. Molecular barcoding was employed in the preparation of TCR libraries, with unique molecular identifiers being used to normalize TCRbeta repertoire quantification. TCRdb itself trimmed the public reads at Q25 with fastp, ran MiXCR and retained productive beta chains. Duplicate CDR3 protein sequences are folded into a single record with the most common DNA and genes. This sample comprises about 160,000 distinct CDR3 sequences, over 8.5% of them detected only once. The top ten clones comprise about 12% of the sample.

The label giving this sample's treatment or condition can be read as: allogeneic hematopoietic cell transplantation with graft depleted of TCRalphabeta T cells and CD19 B cells. The children who served as transplant recipients had been given grafts of TCRalphabeta/CD19-depleted allogeneic hematopoietic cells. This sample is part of a study of T-cell reconstitution after alpha-beta-depleted transplantation in children listed by TCRdb under 2016. Notes on the research overall: Using TCR repertoire profiling, the study followed T-cell immune reconstitution in a quantitative way in children after TCRalphabeta/CD19-depleted allogeneic hematopoietic cell transplantation. The full study reports these points: Apparently early alphabetaT-cell count recovery about two months after transplant reportedly relied on only several hundred rapidly expanded clones derived from non-depleted graft cells. The high TCRbeta diversity at day 60 in some patients was ascribed to recipient T cells and intrathymic progenitors that had survived conditioning. The frequencies of hyperexpanded clones fell over the following months, and after one year, T-cell counts and TCRbeta diversity were mostly attributed to newly produced T cells.

This TCR derives from a boy aged 2 to 10 with acute myeloid leukemia, due to receive a stem cell transplant. The sequence links TRBV7-9 to TRBJ2-6, with no confident D gene call. This material consisted of PBMCs, taken before TCRalphabeta/CD19-depleted stem cell transplant. The CDR3 reads CASSLASPSGANVLTF. The bases are TGTGCCAGCAGCTTAGCTTCCCCCTCTGGGGCCAACGTCCTGACTTTC.